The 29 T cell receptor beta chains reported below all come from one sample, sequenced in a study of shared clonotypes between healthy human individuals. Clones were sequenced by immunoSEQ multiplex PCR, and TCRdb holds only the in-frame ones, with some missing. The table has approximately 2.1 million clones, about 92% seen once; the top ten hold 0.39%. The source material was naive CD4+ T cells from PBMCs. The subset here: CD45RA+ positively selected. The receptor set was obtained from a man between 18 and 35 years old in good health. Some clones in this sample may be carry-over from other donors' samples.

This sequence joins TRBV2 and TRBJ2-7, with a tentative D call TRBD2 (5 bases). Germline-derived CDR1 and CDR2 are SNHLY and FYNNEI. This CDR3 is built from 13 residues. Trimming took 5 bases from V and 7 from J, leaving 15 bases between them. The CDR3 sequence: CASSNTLAGEQYF. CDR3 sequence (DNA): TGTGCCAGCAGTAACACCCTAGCTGGGGAGCAGTACTTC.

CDR3 sequence reads: CASSVNRLVGETQYF. Here the CDR3 DNA reads TGTGCCAGCAGCGTAAATAGACTAGTAGGCGAGACCCAGTACTTC. The V call is TRBV6-1, the J call TRBJ2-5; perhaps TRBD2 as D (6 bases). The germline V and J ends were trimmed by 6 bases and 5 bases, with 19 bases remaining between them. The CDR3 contains 15 residues. Germline-derived CDR1 and CDR2 are MNHNS and SASEGT.

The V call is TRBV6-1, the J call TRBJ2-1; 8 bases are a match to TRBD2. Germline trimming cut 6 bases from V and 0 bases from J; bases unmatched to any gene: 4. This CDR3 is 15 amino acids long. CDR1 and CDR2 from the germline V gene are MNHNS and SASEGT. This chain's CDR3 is CASRYGRASYNEQFF. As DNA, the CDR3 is TGTGCCAGCAGATACGGGAGGGCCTCCTACAATGAGCAGTTCTTC.

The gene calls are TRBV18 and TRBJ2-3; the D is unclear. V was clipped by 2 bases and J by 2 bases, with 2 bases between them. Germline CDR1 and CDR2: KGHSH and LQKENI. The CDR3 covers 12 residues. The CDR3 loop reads CASSPITDTQYF. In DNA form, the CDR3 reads TGTGCCAGCTCACCAATCACAGATACGCAGTATTTT. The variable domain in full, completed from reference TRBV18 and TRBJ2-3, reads NAGVMQNPRHLVRRRGQEARLRCSPMKGHSHVYWYRQLPEEGLKFMVYLQKENIIDESGMPKERFSAEFPKEGPSILRIQQVVRGDSAAYFCASSPITDTQYFGPGTRLTVL.

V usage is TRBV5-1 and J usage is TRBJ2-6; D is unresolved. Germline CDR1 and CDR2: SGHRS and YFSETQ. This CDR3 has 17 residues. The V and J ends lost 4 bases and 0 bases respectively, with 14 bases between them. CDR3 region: CASSPPIQISGANVLTF. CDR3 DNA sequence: TGCGCCAGCAGCCCTCCGATTCAGATCTCTGGGGCCAACGTCCTGACTTTC. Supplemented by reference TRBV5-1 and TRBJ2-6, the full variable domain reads KAGVTQTPRYLIKTRGQQVTLSCSPISGHRSVSWYQQTPGQGLQFLFEYFSETQRNKGNFPGRFSGRQFSNSRSEMNVSTLELGDSALYLCASSPPIQISGANVLTFGAGSRLTVL.

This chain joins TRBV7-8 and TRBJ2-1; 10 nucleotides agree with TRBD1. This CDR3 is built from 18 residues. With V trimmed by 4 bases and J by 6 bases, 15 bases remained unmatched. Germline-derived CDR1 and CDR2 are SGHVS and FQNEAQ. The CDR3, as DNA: TGTGCCAGCAGCTCTGGGACAGGGGTACCCCTAAGGGGCAATGAGCAGTTCTTC. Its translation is CASSSGTGVPLRGNEQFF.

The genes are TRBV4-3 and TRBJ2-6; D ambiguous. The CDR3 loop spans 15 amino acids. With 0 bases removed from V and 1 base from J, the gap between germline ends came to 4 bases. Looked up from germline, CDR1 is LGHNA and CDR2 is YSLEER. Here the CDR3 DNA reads TGCGCCAGCAGCCAAGAGATATCTGGGGCCAACGTCCTGACTTTC. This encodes CASSQEISGANVLTF.

The CDR3 DNA is TGTGCCAGCACGTTGGGTTGCGAGCAGTACTTC. Encoded protein: CASTLGCEQYF. This chain uses TRBV9 with TRBJ2-7; D remains ambiguous. Germline loops: CDR1 SGDLS, CDR2 YYNGEE. The CDR3 totals 11 residues. V shed 6 bases and J shed 6 bases, with 10 bases lying between them.

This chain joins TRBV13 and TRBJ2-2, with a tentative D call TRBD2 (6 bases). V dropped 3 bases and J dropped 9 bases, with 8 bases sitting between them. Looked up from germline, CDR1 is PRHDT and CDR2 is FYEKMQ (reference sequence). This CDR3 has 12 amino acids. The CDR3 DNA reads TGTGCCAGCAGCTTTAGCGGTCGGGAGCTGTTTTTT. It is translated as CASSFSGRELFF.

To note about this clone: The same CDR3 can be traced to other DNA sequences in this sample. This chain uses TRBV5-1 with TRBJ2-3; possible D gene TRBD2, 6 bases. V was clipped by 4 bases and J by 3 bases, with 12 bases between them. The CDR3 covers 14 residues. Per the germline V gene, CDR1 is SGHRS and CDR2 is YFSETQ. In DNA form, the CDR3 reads TGCGCCAGCAGCGCAAGTAGCGGAACAGATACGCAGTATTTT. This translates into CASSASSGTDTQYF.

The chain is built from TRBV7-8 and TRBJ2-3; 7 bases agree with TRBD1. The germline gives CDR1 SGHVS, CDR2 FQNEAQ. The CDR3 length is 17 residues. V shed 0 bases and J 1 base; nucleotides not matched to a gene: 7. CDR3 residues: CASSLAYRGSGTDTQYF. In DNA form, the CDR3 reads TGTGCCAGCAGCTTAGCGTACAGGGGCAGCGGCACAGATACGCAGTATTTT. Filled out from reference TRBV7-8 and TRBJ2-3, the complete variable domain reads GAGVSQSPRYKVAKRGQDVALRCDPISGHVSLFWYQQALGQGPEFLTYFQNEAQLDKSGLPSDRFFAERPEGSVSTLKIQRTQQEDSAVYLCASSLAYRGSGTDTQYFGPGTRLTVL.

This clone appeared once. DNA of the CDR3: TGTGCCAGCAGCTTGTCCAGTGCTAACTATGGCTACACCTTC. Amino acid sequence: CASSLSSANYGYTF. The V call is TRBV5-4, the J call TRBJ1-2; no definite D call. The CDR3 loop spans 14 amino acids. The germline V gene encodes CDR1 SGHNT and CDR2 YYREEE (reference sequence). V lost 1 base and J lost 0, with 7 bases in between.

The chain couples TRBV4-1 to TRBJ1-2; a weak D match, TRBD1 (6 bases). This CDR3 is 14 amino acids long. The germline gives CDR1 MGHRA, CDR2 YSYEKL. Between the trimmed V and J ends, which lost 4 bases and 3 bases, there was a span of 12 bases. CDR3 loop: CASSPRDTYYGYTF. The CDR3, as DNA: TGCGCCAGCAGCCCACGGGACACCTACTATGGCTACACCTTC.

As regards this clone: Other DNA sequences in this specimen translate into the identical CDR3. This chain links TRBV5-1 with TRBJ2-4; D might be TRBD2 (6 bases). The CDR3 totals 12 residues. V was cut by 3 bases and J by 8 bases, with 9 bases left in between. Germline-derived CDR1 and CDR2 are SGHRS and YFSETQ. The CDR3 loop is CASSYPGDIQYF. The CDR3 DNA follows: TGCGCCAGCAGCTACCCGGGGGACATTCAGTACTTC.

The CDR3 loop reads CASIQGGRAQGNEQFF. CDR3 nucleotides: TGTGCCAGCATCCAGGGAGGGAGGGCCCAGGGCAATGAGCAGTTCTTC. This sequence joins TRBV7-9 and TRBJ2-1; 7 bases map to TRBD2. V shed 7 bases, J shed 6 bases, and the junction held 15 bases outside the gene matches. Germline CDR1 SEHNR, CDR2 FQNEAQ (reference sequence). The CDR3 spans 16 residues.

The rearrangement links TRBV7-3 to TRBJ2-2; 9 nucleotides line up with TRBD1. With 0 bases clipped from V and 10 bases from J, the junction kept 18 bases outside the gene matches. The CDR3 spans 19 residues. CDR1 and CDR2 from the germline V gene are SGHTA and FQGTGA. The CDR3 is CASSLTLPWGTGTGKELFF. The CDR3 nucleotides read TGTGCCAGCAGCTTAACCTTACCCTGGGGGACAGGGACTGGGAAGGAGCTGTTTTTT.

CDR3 in amino acids: CASSPGTSGPPETQYF. The CDR3, as DNA: TGTGCCAGCAGCCCGGGGACTAGCGGTCCCCCGGAGACCCAGTACTTC. J is TRBJ2-5 and V is TRBV7-3, with 11 bases that match TRBD2. The CDR3 contains 16 residues. The V and J ends lost 5 bases and 5 bases, in that order; junction bases with no gene match: 10. The germline CDR1 and CDR2 sequences are SGHTA and FQGTGA.

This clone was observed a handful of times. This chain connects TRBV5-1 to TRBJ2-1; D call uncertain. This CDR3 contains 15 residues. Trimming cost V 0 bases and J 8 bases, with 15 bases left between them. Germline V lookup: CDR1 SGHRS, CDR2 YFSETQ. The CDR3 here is CASSLASGFRDEQFF. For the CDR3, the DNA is TGCGCCAGCAGCTTGGCCAGTGGCTTTAGGGATGAGCAGTTCTTC.

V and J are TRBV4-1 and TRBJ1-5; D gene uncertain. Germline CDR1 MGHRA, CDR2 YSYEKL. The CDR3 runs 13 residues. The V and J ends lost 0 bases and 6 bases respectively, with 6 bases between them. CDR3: CASSQDFGQPQHF. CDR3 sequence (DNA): TGCGCCAGCAGCCAAGATTTTGGTCAGCCCCAGCATTTT.

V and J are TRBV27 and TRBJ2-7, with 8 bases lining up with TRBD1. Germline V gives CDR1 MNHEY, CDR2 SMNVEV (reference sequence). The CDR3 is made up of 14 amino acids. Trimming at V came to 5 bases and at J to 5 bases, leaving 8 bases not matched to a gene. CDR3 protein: CASSPQDRVHEQYF. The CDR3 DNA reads TGTGCCAGCAGTCCACAGGACAGGGTCCACGAGCAGTACTTC.

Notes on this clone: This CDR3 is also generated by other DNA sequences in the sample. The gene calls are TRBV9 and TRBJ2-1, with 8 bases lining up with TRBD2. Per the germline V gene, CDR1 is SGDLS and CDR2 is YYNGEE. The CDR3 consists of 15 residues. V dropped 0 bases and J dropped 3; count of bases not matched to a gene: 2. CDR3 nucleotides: TGTGCCAGCAGCGTAGCGGCGGGGGGCTACAATGAGCAGTTCTTC. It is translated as CASSVAAGGYNEQFF. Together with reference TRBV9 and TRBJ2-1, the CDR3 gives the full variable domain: DSGVTQTPKHLITATGQRVTLRCSPRSGDLSVYWYQQSLDQGLQFLIQYYNGEERAKGNILERFSAQQFPDLHSELNLSSLELGDSALYFCASSVAAGGYNEQFFGPGTRLTVL.

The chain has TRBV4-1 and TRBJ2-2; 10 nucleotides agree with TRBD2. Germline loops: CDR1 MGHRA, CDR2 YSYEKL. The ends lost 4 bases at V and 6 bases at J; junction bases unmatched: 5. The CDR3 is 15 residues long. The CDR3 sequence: CASSRGLALPGELFF. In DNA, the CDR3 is TGCGCCAGCAGCCGGGGACTAGCGTTGCCCGGGGAGCTGTTTTTT.

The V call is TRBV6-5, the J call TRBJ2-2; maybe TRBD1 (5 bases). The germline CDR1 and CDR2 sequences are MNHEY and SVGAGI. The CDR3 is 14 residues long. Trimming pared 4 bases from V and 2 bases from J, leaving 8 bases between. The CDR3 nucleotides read TGTGCCAGCAGTTTCAGGGAAAACACCGGGGAGCTGTTTTTT. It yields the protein CASSFRENTGELFF.

The CDR3 loop reads CASSYSPGAYEQYF. The CDR3, as DNA: TGTGCCAGCAGTTATTCCCCGGGCGCCTACGAGCAGTACTTC. V gene TRBV6-5 combines with J gene TRBJ2-7; D gene unclear. There are 14 residues in the CDR3. CDR1 is MNHEY and CDR2 is SVGAGI in the germline V gene. V was pared by 3 bases and J by 2 bases, with 11 bases between.

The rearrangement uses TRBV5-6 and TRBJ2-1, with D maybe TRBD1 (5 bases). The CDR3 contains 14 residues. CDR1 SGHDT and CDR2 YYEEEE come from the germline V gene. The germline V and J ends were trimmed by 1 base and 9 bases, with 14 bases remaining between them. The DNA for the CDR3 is TGTGCCAGCAGCTTGTCCCCAGGGCAGGTTGAGCAGTTCTTC. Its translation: CASSLSPGQVEQFF. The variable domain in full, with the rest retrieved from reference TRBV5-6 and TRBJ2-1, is DAGVTQSPTHLIKTRGQQVTLRCSPKSGHDTVSWYQQALGQGPQFIFQYYEEEERQRGNFPDRFSGHQFPNYSSELNVNALLLGDSALYLCASSLSPGQVEQFFGPGTRLTVL.

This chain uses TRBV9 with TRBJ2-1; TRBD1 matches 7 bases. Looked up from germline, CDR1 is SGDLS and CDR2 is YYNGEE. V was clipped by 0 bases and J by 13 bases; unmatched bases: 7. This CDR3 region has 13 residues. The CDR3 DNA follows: TGTGCCAGCAGCGTAGCTCGGGACAGCGTTCAGTTCTTC. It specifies CASSVARDSVQFF.

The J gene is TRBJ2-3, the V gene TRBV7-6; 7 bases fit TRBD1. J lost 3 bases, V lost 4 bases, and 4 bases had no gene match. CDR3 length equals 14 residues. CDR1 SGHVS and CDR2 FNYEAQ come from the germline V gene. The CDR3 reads CASSSGQVTDTQYF. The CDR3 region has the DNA TGTGCCAGCAGCTCCGGACAGGTGACAGATACGCAGTATTTT.

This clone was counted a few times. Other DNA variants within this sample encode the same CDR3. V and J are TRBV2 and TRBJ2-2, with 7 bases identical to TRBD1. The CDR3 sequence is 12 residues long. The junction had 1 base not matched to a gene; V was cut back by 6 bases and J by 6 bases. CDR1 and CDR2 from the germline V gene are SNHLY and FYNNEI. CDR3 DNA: TGTGCCAGCAGAGGGGGCCCCGGGGAGCTGTTTTTT. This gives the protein CASRGGPGELFF.

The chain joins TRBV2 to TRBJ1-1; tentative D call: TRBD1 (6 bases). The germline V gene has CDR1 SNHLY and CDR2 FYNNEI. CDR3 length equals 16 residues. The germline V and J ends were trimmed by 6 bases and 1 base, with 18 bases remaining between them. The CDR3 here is CASRGAGSYSNTEAFF. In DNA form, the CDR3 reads TGTGCCAGCAGGGGGGCAGGGTCGTACTCGAACACTGAAGCTTTCTTT.